The entry below gives a single TCR beta chain sequence along with its context. The antigen is undetermined. Deletions cut 7 bases from V and 4 bases from J, with 13 bases between. CDR1 and CDR2 from the germline V gene are MDHEN and SYDVKM. The CDR3 is made up of 13 amino acids. The data were taken from a study of beta chain features in type 1 diabetes. For the study at large: Healthy donors and patients had similar age, gender and cell yields. Points from the study as a whole: Among patients with Type 1 diabetes, TCRB CDR3s were moderately but significantly shorter in every one of the four CD4+ subsets.

Every isolated RNA sample was fully reverse transcribed, so sequencing captured expressed TCRB transcripts. The protocol was immunoSEQ multiplex PCR, while the TCRdb copy is restricted to in-frame clones and leaves out a portion. In the table there are approximately 170,000 clones, almost 8% of which are singletons. This sequence joins TRBV28 and TRBJ2-5; possible D gene TRBD1, 5 bases. This clonotype originated in a man between 18 and 29 years old with type 1 diabetes. The sequenced sample consisted of central memory CD4+ T cells from blood. The CDR3, as DNA: TGTGCCAGCATTAAGGGGTTCCGAGAGACCCAGTACTTC. It is translated as CASIKGFRETQYF.